This T cell receptor (beta chain) originates from a study of T cells in Graves' hyperthyroidism and ophthalmopathy. Study-wide results and limits: The majority of expanded thyroid clonotypes above 0.001 also appeared in blood.

In its sample, this clonotype was seen many times. Its antigen is unknown. Source material for PBMCs was about 10 ml fresh peripheral blood. RNA transcripts provided the source from which TCR beta CDR3 regions were amplified. The study used the HTBI primer set for a first-round RT-PCR of the TCR CDR3. TCRdb reprocessed the multiplex PCR reads with MiXCR, giving one entry per CDR3 protein. Of some 760,000 distinct CDR3 sequences detected, 14% appear once; the ten largest clones hold 10%. J gave up 3 bases and V 5 bases, and 11 bases lay outside the gene matches. The CDR3 totals 17 residues. CDR1 SGHDT and CDR2 YYEEEE come from the germline V gene.

The sample comprised blood. The sequence came from a woman under 30 with Graves' hyperthyroidism. The rearrangement links TRBV5-6 to TRBJ2-1; 10 bases fit TRBD2. CDR3 sequence reads: CASSWSPGTSVYNEQFF. The DNA of the CDR3 is TGTGCCAGCAGTTGGTCCCCAGGGACTAGCGTCTACAATGAGCAGTTCTTC.